This TCR beta chain was identified in a study of identical twins. Study-wide points: The study drew conclusions from cross-sectional statistical analysis, not from following the same donors. The authors noted that invariant MAIT and iNKT cells could partly confound zero-insertion analyses.

Trimming took off 6 bases at V and 0 bases at J, with 21 bases between the two ends. CDR1 is DFQATT and CDR2 is SNEGSKA in the germline V gene (reference sequence). The CDR3 length is 17 residues. TCRdb processed the 5' RACE reads anew with MiXCR; each CDR3 protein has one entry. The sample shows 1.5 million to 2 million distinct CDR3 sequences, around 29% of them seen only once. Healthy Caucasians, and only they, were the donors. A remark on this clonotype: The antigen remains unidentified.

The rearrangement uses TRBV20-1 and TRBJ2-1; D ambiguous. The clonotype was recovered from a newborn girl in good health. The sample was cord blood. Written as DNA, the CDR3 is TGCAGTGCCGGAAGGCCTCCTGGATCAGCCTCCTACAATGAGCAGTTCTTC. It codes for CSAGRPPGSASYNEQFF.